This paragraph reports one T cell receptor beta chain. Relative to the germline gene, one junction end is altered; a read error may explain this. In the authors' workflow: Amplification of reference gene primers was used by the study to estimate nucleated cell counts. Generated by immunoSEQ multiplex PCR, the TCRdb table keeps only in-frame clones and is missing some. Clone size and V and J calls were adopted from that table, with D and trimming inferred from the DNA. This sample carries roughly 170,000 clones, around four fifths of them seen once, and the ten largest clones take 4.4%. The data were taken from a study of blood T cell repertoires in COVID-19. Study information: From the United States, Italy and Spain came samples of acute and convalescent COVID-19.

Which cohort a participant joined came from the clinical history participants gave. Donors of Cohort 3 who recovered were those that had two negative PCRs, clearance, or symptom resolution. The germline V gene encodes CDR1 SGHAT and CDR2 FQNNGV. The CDR3 has 16 amino acids. This sequence joins TRBV11-2 and TRBJ2-5; a weak D match, TRBD2 (5 bases). The clonotype was recovered from a woman in her fifties or sixties who had recovered from COVID-19. Sequenced sample: PBMCs or T cells enriched from blood (not recorded which). CDR3 DNA: TGTGCCAGCAACTTAGAAGCCCTGGGAGATCGTGGGACCCAGTACTTC. Encoded protein: CASNLEALGDRGTQYF.